What follows is one T cell receptor beta chain and its context. The antigen is undetermined. The record originates from a study of cytotoxic CD8 clonotypes in ibrutinib-treated CLL. Study-level findings and limits: The study found baseline clonality above age-matched healthy donors, tracking circulating CD8+ T-cell counts. Public clonotypes, found uncommonly, either contracted or stayed stable on treatment.

Germline assignment: CDR1 LNHDA and CDR2 SQIVND (reference sequence). V dropped 6 bases and J dropped 3 bases, with 23 bases sitting between them. The CDR3 loop spans 17 amino acids. Deep sequencing aimed at 1 in 200,000 to 1 in 1 million T cells' resolution. Produced via immunoSEQ multiplex PCR; TCRdb's table is partial and in-frame only. This table has about 160,000 clones, under 85% appearing once. About 2.2 micrograms of genomic DNA (from cryopreserved PBMCs) were used for TCR beta libraries. The chain carries TRBV19 and TRBJ1-2; no clear D. This clonotype was obtained from a human donor with chronic lymphocytic leukemia. Sequences were derived from PBMCs, sampled after 24 months of ibrutinib treatment. CDR3 region: CASRPLTYNVYHYGYTF. CDR3 nucleotide sequence: TGTGCCAGTAGACCACTGACTTATAACGTTTATCACTATGGCTACACCTTC.